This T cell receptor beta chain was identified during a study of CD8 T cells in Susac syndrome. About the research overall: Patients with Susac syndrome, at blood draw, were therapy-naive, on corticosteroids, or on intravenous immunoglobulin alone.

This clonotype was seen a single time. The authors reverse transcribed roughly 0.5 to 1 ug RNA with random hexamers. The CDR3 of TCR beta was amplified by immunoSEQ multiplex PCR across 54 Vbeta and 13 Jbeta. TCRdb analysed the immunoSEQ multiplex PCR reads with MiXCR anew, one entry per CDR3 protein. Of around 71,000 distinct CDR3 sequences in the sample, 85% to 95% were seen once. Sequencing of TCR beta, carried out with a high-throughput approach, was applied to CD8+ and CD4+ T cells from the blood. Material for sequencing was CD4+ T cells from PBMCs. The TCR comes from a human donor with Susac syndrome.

The CDR3 loop reads CASSFQAGARETQYF. CDR3 nucleotides: TGTGCCAGCAGCTTCCAAGCCGGGGCTCGGGAGACCCAGTACTTC. The chain joins TRBV9 to TRBJ2-5; D tentatively fits TRBD1 or TRBD2 (5 bases each). This CDR3 is 15 amino acids long. Germline-derived CDR1 and CDR2 are SGDLS and YYNGEE. The V gene lost 4 bases and the J gene lost 5 bases, with 18 bases spanning the gap.